These T cell receptor beta chains were read from a single sample in a study of cytomegalovirus exposure and HLA in healthy donors. Generated by immunoSEQ multiplex PCR, the TCRdb table keeps only in-frame clones and is missing some. This sample carries around 160,000 clones, 70% to 80% of them seen once, and the ten largest clones take 1.4%. The specimen sequenced was PBMCs. These receptors originate from a male donor in good health and CMV-seronegative. Both conserved end residues are part of each CDR3. D genes are given only for firm matches. Clone size is shown for a subset of rows, as once, few, many or a class of expanded clone.

TRBV25-1,TRBD1,few,TRBJ2-2,CASSVYRGSRSGELFF,TGTGCCAGCAGTGTATACAGGGGGTCCCGCTCCGGGGAGCTGTTTTTT
TRBV28,TRBD2,-,TRBJ2-3,CASTSAGGIDTQYF,TGTGCCAGCACCTCAGCGGGAGGTATAGATACGCAGTATTTT
TRBV30,TRBD1,-,TRBJ1-4,CAWSAGIGQGGEKLFF,TGTGCCTGGAGTGCAGGAATCGGACAGGGTGGAGAAAAACTGTTTTTT
TRBV10-3,-,-,TRBJ1-5,CAISEGLNQPQHF,TGTGCCATCAGTGAGGGCCTTAATCAGCCCCAGCATTTT
TRBV27,TRBD2,-,TRBJ2-7,CASSLGGGTYEQYF,TGTGCCAGCAGTCTGGGGGGGGGTACCTACGAGCAGTACTTC
TRBV27,TRBD1,-,TRBJ1-5,CASSPGTGNQPQHF,TGTGCCAGCAGTCCAGGGACAGGGAATCAGCCCCAGCATTTT
TRBV6-1,TRBD2,-,TRBJ2-1,CASRAVASGKNEQFF,TGTGCCAGCAGGGCCGTGGCTAGCGGGAAGAATGAGCAGTTCTTC
TRBV28,-,-,TRBJ2-7,CASRDNYYEQYF,TGTGCCAGCAGGGACAACTACTACGAGCAGTACTTC
TRBV13,TRBD1,-,TRBJ2-7,CASSRPGQAAYEQYF,TGTGCCAGCAGCCGTCCGGGACAGGCAGCCTACGAGCAGTACTTC
TRBV5-1,-,-,TRBJ2-5,CASSLGQHQETQYF,TGCGCCAGCAGCTTGGGACAGCACCAAGAGACCCAGTACTTC
TRBV7-2,TRBD2,-,TRBJ2-7,CASSPLAGVDEQYF,TGTGCCAGCAGCCCACTAGCGGGAGTAGACGAGCAGTACTTC
TRBV18,-,-,TRBJ1-2,CASSPQGDYGYTF,TGTGCCAGCTCACCACAGGGGGATTATGGCTACACCTTC
TRBV19,TRBD2,once,TRBJ2-1,CASRIAGVYNEQFF,TGTGCCAGTAGAATAGCGGGAGTCTACAATGAGCAGTTCTTC
TRBV15,TRBD2,-,TRBJ2-1,CATSRDLASGSGEQFF,TGTGCCACCAGCAGAGATCTGGCTAGCGGGAGTGGTGAGCAGTTCTTC